This is a list of T cell receptor beta chains from one sample in a study of blood T cell repertoires in COVID-19. Here immunoSEQ multiplex PCR was the method, and the copy in TCRdb shows in-frame clones only, minus some. The sample has some 200,000 clones, just over 90% seen once. The material sequenced was peripheral blood. The receptors were gathered from a man younger than 45 with acute or convalescent COVID-19. The CDR3 runs from the conserved cysteine through the conserved F or W. A D gene is named only where the DNA matches it firmly. Only some rows state a clone size, as once, few, many or a class for expanded clones.

abundance | j_gene | d_gene | v_gene | CDR3aa | CDR3nt
. | TRBJ2-1 | TRBD2 | TRBV6-2/TRBV6-3 | CASSYLAGGLSYNEQFF | TGTGCCAGCAGTTATCTAGCGGGAGGGCTCTCCTACAATGAGCAGTTCTTC
. | TRBJ2-2 | . | TRBV29-1 | CSVGQTTNTGELFF | TGCAGCGTTGGACAGACAACGAACACCGGGGAGCTGTTTTTT
. | TRBJ2-7 | . | TRBV5-1 | CASSLRGTSYEQYF | TGCGCCAGCAGCTTGCGGGGGACTTCCTACGAGCAGTACTTC
. | TRBJ2-5 | TRBD1 | TRBV5-1 | CASSGGTGTVGTQYF | TGCGCCAGCAGTGGGGGGACAGGGACCGTAGGGACCCAGTACTTC
. | TRBJ1-6 | TRBD1 | TRBV28 | CASRQTGTVSPLHF | TGTGCCAGCAGACAGACAGGGACGGTATCACCCCTCCACTTT
. | TRBJ2-3 | . | TRBV3-1/TRBV3-2 | CASSQAPRLRGHLADTQYF | TGTGCCAGCAGCCAAGCGCCAAGGCTCAGGGGTCATCTGGCAGATACGCAGTATTTT
. | TRBJ2-3 | . | TRBV5-5 | CASSLDPVVPPADTQYF | TGTGCCAGCAGCTTGGATCCCGTAGTACCCCCTGCAGATACGCAGTATTTT
. | TRBJ2-7 | . | TRBV30 | CAWDSGFYEQYF | TGTGCCTGGGATTCGGGTTTTTACGAGCAGTACTTC
. | TRBJ2-3 | . | TRBV12-3/TRBV12-4 | CASSFQRDTQYF | TGTGCCAGCAGTTTCCAGAGGGATACGCAGTATTTT
. | TRBJ2-3 | . | TRBV5-1 | CASSLAVPPADTQYF | TGCGCCAGCAGCTTGGCCGTCCCCCCTGCAGATACGCAGTATTTT
. | TRBJ2-7 | TRBD2 | TRBV7-3 | CASTLRDYPLSKYF | TGTGCCAGCACCCTCCGGGACTACCCGCTGAGTAAGTACTTC
. | TRBJ1-6 | . | TRBV5-6 | CASSLNGGRGHSPLHF | TGTGCCAGCAGCTTGAATGGCGGGAGGGGTCACTCACCCCTCCACTTT
. | TRBJ1-5 | . | TRBV30 | CAWSEGGNQPQHF | TGTGCCTGGTCAGAGGGAGGCAATCAGCCCCAGCATTTT
. | TRBJ1-2 | . | TRBV5-8 | CASSYDRNYGYTF | TGTGCCAGCAGCTATGACAGGAACTATGGCTACACCTTC
. | TRBJ1-1 | TRBD1 | TRBV7-9 | CASTLGQLRAFF | TGTGCCAGCACCTTGGGACAGCTCCGTGCTTTCTTT
. | TRBJ2-1 | TRBD2 | TRBV5-1 | CASSPLVGRGPNEQFF | TGCGCCAGTTCCCCCCTGGTCGGGAGGGGCCCTAATGAGCAGTTCTTC
. | TRBJ2-1 | TRBD2 | TRBV2 | CASSEERGSYNEQFF | TGTGCCAGCAGTGAAGAGCGGGGGTCCTACAATGAGCAGTTCTTC
once | TRBJ2-6 | . | TRBV5-1 | CASSPGSAGANVLTF | TGCGCCAGCAGCCCAGGATCAGCTGGGGCCAACGTCCTGACTTTC
. | TRBJ2-5 | TRBD2 | TRBV5-6 | CASSSSGLAGVQETQYF | TGTGCCAGCAGCTCTTCGGGACTAGCGGGGGTACAAGAGACCCAGTACTTC
. | TRBJ2-7 | TRBD1 | TRBV4-1 | CASSWGQTQDEQYF | TGCGCCAGCAGCTGGGGACAGACTCAAGACGAGCAGTACTTC
. | TRBJ2-1 | . | TRBV27 | CASSRRGRGSYNEQFF | TGTGCCAGCAGCCGGCGTGGGCGGGGATCCTACAATGAGCAGTTCTTC
few | TRBJ1-5 | . | TRBV27 | CASSLMTGNNQPQHF | TGTGCCAGCAGTTTAATGACAGGTAACAATCAGCCCCAGCATTTT
. | TRBJ2-7 | . | TRBV6-5 | CASATGSNYREQYF | TGTGCCAGTGCGACCGGGAGTAACTATCGAGAGCAGTACTTC
. | TRBJ1-5 | . | TRBV19 | CASSPDWHRNQPQHF | TGTGCCAGTAGTCCGGACTGGCATCGCAATCAGCCCCAGCATTTT
. | TRBJ1-2 | . | TRBV25-1 | CASMGHQGYGYTF | TGTGCCAGCATGGGGCACCAGGGGTATGGCTACACCTTC
once | TRBJ2-7 | TRBD2 | TRBV13 | CASSLGVGGSSYEQYF | TGTGCCAGCAGCTTAGGGGTAGGCGGGAGCTCCTACGAGCAGTACTTC
. | TRBJ2-3 | . | TRBV5-1 | CASSLASANTDTQYF | TGCGCCAGCAGCTTGGCCAGCGCAAACACAGATACGCAGTATTTT
. | TRBJ1-3 | . | TRBV6-5 | CASSSGTQTGNTIYF | TGTGCCAGCAGCTCCGGGACACAGACTGGAAACACCATATATTTT
. | TRBJ2-7 | TRBD1 | TRBV2 | CASRAAWTGSREQYF | TGTGCCAGCAGGGCCGCCTGGACAGGGTCTCGGGAGCAGTACTTC
. | TRBJ2-6 | . | TRBV4-1 | CASSQDVYQSSSGANVLTF | TGCGCCAGCAGCCAAGATGTTTACCAGTCAAGCTCTGGGGCCAACGTCCTGACTTTC
. | TRBJ2-1 | TRBD1 | TRBV28 | CASSLWSRDRAYNEQFF | TGTGCCAGCAGTTTATGGAGTCGGGACAGGGCTTACAATGAGCAGTTCTTC
. | TRBJ1-1 | TRBD1 | TRBV30 | CAWSHPQGVEAFF | TGTGCCTGGAGCCATCCACAGGGGGTTGAAGCTTTCTTT
. | TRBJ2-7 | . | TRBV2 | CASSEIAANYPYEQYF | TGTGCCAGCAGTGAGATAGCAGCTAACTACCCCTACGAGCAGTACTTC
. | TRBJ1-5 | . | TRBV28 | CASSLDRHRGNQPQHF | TGTGCCAGCAGTTTGGATCGGCACCGGGGCAATCAGCCCCAGCATTTT
. | TRBJ2-1 | TRBD2 | TRBV9 | CASSVGSGGYNEQFF | TGTGCCAGCAGCGTAGGTAGCGGGGGTTACAATGAGCAGTTCTTC
few | TRBJ2-3 | TRBD2 | TRBV24-1 | CATSGGSGGGTDTQYF | TGTGCCACCAGTGGGGGTAGTGGGGGGGGCACAGATACGCAGTATTTT
. | TRBJ2-5 | TRBD2 | TRBV27 | CASRFLAGGLQETQYF | TGTGCCAGCAGATTCCTAGCGGGGGGGCTCCAAGAGACCCAGTACTTC
. | TRBJ2-3 | TRBD2 | TRBV7-2 | CASSLAGTRDTDTQYF | TGTGCCAGCAGCTTAGCCGGGACTAGAGACACAGATACGCAGTATTTT
. | TRBJ1-2 | TRBD1 | TRBV7-2 | CASSIRGQGRGYTF | TGTGCCAGCAGCATACGGGGACAGGGCCGCGGCTACACCTTC
once | TRBJ1-3 | . | TRBV7-2 | CASSFRSGHRGVSGNTIYF | TGTGCCAGCAGCTTCCGTTCGGGACACCGAGGTGTCTCTGGAAACACCATATATTTT
. | TRBJ2-5 | TRBD2 | TRBV5-4 | CASSSDGGRGETQYF | TGTGCCAGCAGTAGTGACGGCGGGAGGGGAGAGACCCAGTACTTC
once | TRBJ2-3 | . | TRBV7-8 | CASSFSGVRGTDTQYF | TGTGCCAGCAGCTTTAGTGGAGTCCGGGGAACAGATACGCAGTATTTT
. | TRBJ2-3 | . | TRBV6-1 | CASSERRAIDTQYF | TGTGCCAGCAGTGAACGGAGGGCCATCGATACGCAGTATTTT
. | TRBJ1-1 | TRBD1 | TRBV28 | CASPSNRGTVSEAFF | TGTGCCAGTCCCAGTAACAGGGGAACGGTATCTGAAGCTTTCTTT